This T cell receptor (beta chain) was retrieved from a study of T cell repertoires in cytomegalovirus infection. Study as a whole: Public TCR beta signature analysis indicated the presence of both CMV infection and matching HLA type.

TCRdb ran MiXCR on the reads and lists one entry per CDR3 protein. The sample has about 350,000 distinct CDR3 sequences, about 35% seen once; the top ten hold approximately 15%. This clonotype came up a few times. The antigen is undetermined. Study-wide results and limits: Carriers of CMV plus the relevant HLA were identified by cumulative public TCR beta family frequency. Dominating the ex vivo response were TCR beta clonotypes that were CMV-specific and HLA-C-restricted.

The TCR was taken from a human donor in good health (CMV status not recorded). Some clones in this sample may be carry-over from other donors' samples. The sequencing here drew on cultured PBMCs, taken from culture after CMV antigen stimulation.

As DNA, the CDR3 is TGTGCCAGCAGCTCCCTAGCGGGAATCAGTGGGGCCAACGTCCTGACTTTC. It codes for CASSSLAGISGANVLTF. The chain employs TRBV7-6 and TRBJ2-6, with 9 bases identical to TRBD2. V lost 4 bases and J lost 3; bases outside the gene matches: 7. Germline V gene lookup returns CDR1 SGHVS and CDR2 FNYEAQ. CDR3 length: 17 amino acids.